This TCR beta chain was profiled in a study of control samples from healthy donors and cancer patients. By sample fraction, this clone is medium-sized. This specimen includes other DNA sequences encoding the same CDR3. TCRdb's table, derived via immunoSEQ multiplex PCR, lists solely in-frame clones and lacks some. The data show about 120,000 clones, around nine tenths seen once. Per the germline V gene, CDR1 is SNHLY and CDR2 is FYNNEI. There are 13 residues in the CDR3. With 8 bases clipped from V and 1 base from J, the junction kept 2 bases outside the gene matches. J is TRBJ1-3 and V is TRBV2; 7 bases line up with TRBD1. What was sequenced was blood. This TCR was sampled from a man aged 30-40 years in good health. CDR3 amino acids: CASQQGSGNTIYF. CDR3 coding DNA: TGTGCCAGCCAACAGGGGTCTGGAAACACCATATATTTT.